This record looks at one T cell receptor beta chain sequence and its context. Its target is not known. Using immunoSEQ multiplex PCR, the repertoire was profiled, and TCRdb retains in-frame clones only, with some absent. The sample records about 47,000 clones, roughly 88% being singletons. Time point specified: newly diagnosed, previously untreated cHL patient sample. The germline gives CDR1 SGHNT, CDR2 YYREEE (reference sequence). The CDR3 is made up of 15 amino acids. V shed 2 bases and J shed 0 bases, with 10 bases lying between them. The data belong to a study of PD-1 blockade in classical Hodgkin lymphoma. Findings and caveats of the study: Still unresolved is the cause of the repertoire differences, which may be disease activity or prior therapy.

This sequence was found in a human donor with classical Hodgkin lymphoma. This chain uses TRBV5-4 with TRBJ2-3, with D unresolved. The specimen sequenced was peripheral blood mononuclear cells (PBMCs). The CDR3 bases are TGTGCCAGCAGCTTACAAGTTGGCAGCACAGATACGCAGTATTTT. This sequence encodes CASSLQVGSTDTQYF. The full variable domain, rest sourced from reference TRBV5-4 and TRBJ2-3, is ETGVTQSPTHLIKTRGQQVTLRCSSQSGHNTVSWYQQALGQGPQFIFQYYREEENGRGNFPPRFSGLQFPNYSSELNVNALELDDSALYLCASSLQVGSTDTQYFGPGTRLTVL.